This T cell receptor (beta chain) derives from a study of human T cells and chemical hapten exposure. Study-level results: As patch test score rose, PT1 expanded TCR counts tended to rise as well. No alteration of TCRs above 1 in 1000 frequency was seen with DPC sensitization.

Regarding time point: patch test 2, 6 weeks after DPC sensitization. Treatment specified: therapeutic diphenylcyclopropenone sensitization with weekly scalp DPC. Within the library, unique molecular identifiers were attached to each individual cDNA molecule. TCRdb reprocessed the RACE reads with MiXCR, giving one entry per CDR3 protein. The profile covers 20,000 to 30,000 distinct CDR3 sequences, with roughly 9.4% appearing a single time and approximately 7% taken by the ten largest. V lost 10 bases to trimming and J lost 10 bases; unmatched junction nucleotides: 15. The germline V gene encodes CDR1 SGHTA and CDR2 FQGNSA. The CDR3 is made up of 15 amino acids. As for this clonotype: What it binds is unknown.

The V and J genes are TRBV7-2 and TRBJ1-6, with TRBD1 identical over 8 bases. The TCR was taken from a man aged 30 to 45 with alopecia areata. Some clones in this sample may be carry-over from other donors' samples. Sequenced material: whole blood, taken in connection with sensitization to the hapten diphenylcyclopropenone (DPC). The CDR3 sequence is CAITLSGTGESPLHF. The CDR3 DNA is TGTGCCATCACCCTCTCCGGGACAGGAGAATCACCCCTCCACTTT.